These T cell receptor beta chains were read from a single sample in a study of T cell responses to AZD1222 COVID-19 vaccine. Sequenced by immunoSEQ multiplex PCR; TCRdb stores in-frame clones only, minus some. Among around 95,000 clones listed, approximately 87% were seen once. The sequenced sample was peripheral blood, obtained on day 0 of AZD1222 vaccination. The receptor source for this set is an adult in good health. The CDR3 runs from the conserved cysteine through the conserved F or W. The D gene is left open where the match is weak. Expanded clones are given a class, and other clones once, few, many or no size at all.

V	J	size	D	DNA	CDR3
TRBV6-5	TRBJ2-1	NA	TRBD2	TGTGCCAGCAGTCGACTAGCCTTCTACAATGAGCAGTTCTTC	CASSRLAFYNEQFF
TRBV5-4	TRBJ2-1	NA	NA	TGTGCCAGCAGCTCCCCCCCCTCTGCTGAGCAGTTCTTC	CASSSPPSAEQFF
TRBV25-1	TRBJ1-5	NA	TRBD1	TGTGCCAGCAGTGACCCCGGGACAGGGGGCAATCAGCCCCAGCATTTT	CASSDPGTGGNQPQHF
TRBV11-2	TRBJ2-7	NA	NA	TGTGCCAGCAGCTTGAGTTTCGTTCCTAGCGAGCAGTACTTC	CASSLSFVPSEQYF
TRBV28	TRBJ2-2	NA	NA	TGTGCCAGCAGTTTCGGGGGAGAGGGGCTCTTCACCGGGGAGCTGTTTTTT	CASSFGGEGLFTGELFF
TRBV3-1/TRBV3-2	TRBJ2-7	once	TRBD2	TGTGCCAGCAGCCTTAGCGGGAGGATTTACGAGCAGTACTTC	CASSLSGRIYEQYF
TRBV5-1	TRBJ2-5	NA	NA	TGCGCCAGCAGCTTTCAGAGGGACACCCTCCCCGGTAGGGAGACCCAGTACTTC	CASSFQRDTLPGRETQYF
TRBV3-1/TRBV3-2	TRBJ2-7	NA	NA	TGTGCCAGCAGCCAACTGTCCCGCAGGGCCAGCTCCTACGAGCAGTACTTC	CASSQLSRRASSYEQYF
TRBV29-1	TRBJ1-1	few	NA	TGCAGCGTCGGGGACGGCCGGGCGGGGGCTTTCTTT	CSVGDGRAGAFF
TRBV4-1	TRBJ1-5	NA	NA	TGCGCCAGCAGCCAAGAACCCCAGTCCAATCAGCCCCAGCATTTT	CASSQEPQSNQPQHF